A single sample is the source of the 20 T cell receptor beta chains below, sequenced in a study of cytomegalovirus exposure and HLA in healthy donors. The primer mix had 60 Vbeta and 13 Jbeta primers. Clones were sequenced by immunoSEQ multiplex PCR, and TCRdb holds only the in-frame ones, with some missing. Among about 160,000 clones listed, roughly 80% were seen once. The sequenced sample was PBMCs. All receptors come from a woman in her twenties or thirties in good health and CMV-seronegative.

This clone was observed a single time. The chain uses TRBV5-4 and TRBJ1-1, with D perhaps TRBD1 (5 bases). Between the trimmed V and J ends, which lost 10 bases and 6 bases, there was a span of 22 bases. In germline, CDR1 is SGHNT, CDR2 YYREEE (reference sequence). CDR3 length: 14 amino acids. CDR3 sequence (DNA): TGTGCCGCCAGCAGCCGGACCCAGGGCGCTGAAGCTTTCTTT. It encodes CAASSRTQGAEAFF.

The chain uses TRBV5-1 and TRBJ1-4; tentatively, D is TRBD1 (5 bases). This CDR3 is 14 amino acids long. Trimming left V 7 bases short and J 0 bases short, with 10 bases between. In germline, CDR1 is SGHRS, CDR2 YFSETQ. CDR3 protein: CASRQGATNEKLFF. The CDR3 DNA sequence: TGCGCCAGCCGCCAGGGCGCAACTAATGAAAAACTGTTTTTT. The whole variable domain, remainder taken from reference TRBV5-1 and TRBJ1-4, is KAGVTQTPRYLIKTRGQQVTLSCSPISGHRSVSWYQQTPGQGLQFLFEYFSETQRNKGNFPGRFSGRQFSNSRSEMNVSTLELGDSALYLCASRQGATNEKLFFGSGTQLSVL.

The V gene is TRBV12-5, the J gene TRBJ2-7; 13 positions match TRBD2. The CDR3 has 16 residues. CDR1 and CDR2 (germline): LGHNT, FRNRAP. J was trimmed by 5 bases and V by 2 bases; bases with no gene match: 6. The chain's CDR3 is CASGLYWTSGGDEQYF. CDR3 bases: TGTGCTAGTGGTTTGTACTGGACTAGCGGGGGTGACGAGCAGTACTTC.

The CDR3 here is CASSLKTGEGYEQFF. CDR3 nucleotide sequence: TGTGCCAGCAGCTTAAAGACAGGGGAGGGCTATGAGCAGTTCTTC. The chain joins TRBV5-4 to TRBJ2-1; possible D gene TRBD1, 8 bases. V shed 2 bases and J shed 8 bases, with 17 bases lying between them. CDR3 size: 15 residues. Germline CDR1 SGHNT, CDR2 YYREEE (reference sequence).

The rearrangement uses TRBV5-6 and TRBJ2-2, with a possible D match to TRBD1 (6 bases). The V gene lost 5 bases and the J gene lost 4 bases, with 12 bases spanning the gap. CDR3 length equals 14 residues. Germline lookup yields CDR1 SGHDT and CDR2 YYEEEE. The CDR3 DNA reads TGTGCCAGCAGACCCGACAGGCTCACCGGGGAGCTGTTTTTT. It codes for CASRPDRLTGELFF. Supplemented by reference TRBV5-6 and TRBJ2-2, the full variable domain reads DAGVTQSPTHLIKTRGQQVTLRCSPKSGHDTVSWYQQALGQGPQFIFQYYEEEERQRGNFPDRFSGHQFPNYSSELNVNALLLGDSALYLCASRPDRLTGELFFGEGSRLTVL.

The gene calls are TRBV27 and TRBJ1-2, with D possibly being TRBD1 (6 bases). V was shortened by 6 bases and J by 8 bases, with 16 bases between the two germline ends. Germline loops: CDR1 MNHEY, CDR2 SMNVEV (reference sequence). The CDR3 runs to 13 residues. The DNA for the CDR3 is TGTGCCAGCAGACAAAGCGGGGGGGCGGGCTACACCTTC. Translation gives CASRQSGGAGYTF.

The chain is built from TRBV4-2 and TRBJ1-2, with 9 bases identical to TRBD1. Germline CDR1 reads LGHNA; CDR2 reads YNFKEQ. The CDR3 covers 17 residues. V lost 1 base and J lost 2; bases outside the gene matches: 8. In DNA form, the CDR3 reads TGTGCCAGCAGCCAAGGAATAAGACAGGGGGTAAACTATGGCTACACCTTC. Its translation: CASSQGIRQGVNYGYTF.

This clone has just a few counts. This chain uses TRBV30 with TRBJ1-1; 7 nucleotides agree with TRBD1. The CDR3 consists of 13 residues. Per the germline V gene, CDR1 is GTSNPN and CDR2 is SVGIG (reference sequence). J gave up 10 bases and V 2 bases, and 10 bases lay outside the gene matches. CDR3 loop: CAWSFTTGSVAFF. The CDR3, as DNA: TGTGCCTGGAGTTTCACGACAGGGTCGGTAGCTTTCTTT.

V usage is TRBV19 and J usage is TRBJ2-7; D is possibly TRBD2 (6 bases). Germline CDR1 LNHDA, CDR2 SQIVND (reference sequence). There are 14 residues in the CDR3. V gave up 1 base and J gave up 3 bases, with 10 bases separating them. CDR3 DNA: TGTGCCAGTAGTATAGGTAGCGGAGGCTACGAGCAGTACTTC. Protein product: CASSIGSGGYEQYF.

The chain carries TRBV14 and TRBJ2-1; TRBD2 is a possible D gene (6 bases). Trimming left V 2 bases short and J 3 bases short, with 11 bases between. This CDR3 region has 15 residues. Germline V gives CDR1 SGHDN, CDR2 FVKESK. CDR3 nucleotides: TGTGCCAGCAGCCAATATGGGGGGTTCTACAATGAGCAGTTCTTC. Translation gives CASSQYGGFYNEQFF.

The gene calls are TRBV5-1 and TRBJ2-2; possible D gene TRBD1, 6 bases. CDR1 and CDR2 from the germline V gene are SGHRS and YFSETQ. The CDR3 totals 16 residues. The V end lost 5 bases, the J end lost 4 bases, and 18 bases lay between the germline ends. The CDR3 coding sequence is TGCGCCAGCAGATACGACGGGACATTTGGCACCGGGGAGCTGTTTTTT. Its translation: CASRYDGTFGTGELFF.

CDR3 in amino acids: CATSRDVGGTEAFF. CDR3 bases: TGTGCCACCAGCAGAGATGTGGGGGGCACTGAAGCTTTCTTT. The chain uses TRBV15 and TRBJ1-1; D might be TRBD1 (5 bases). Germline values: CDR1 LNHNV, CDR2 YYDKDF (reference sequence). The CDR3 is 14 amino acids. The V gene lost 0 bases and the J gene lost 4 bases, with 9 bases spanning the gap.

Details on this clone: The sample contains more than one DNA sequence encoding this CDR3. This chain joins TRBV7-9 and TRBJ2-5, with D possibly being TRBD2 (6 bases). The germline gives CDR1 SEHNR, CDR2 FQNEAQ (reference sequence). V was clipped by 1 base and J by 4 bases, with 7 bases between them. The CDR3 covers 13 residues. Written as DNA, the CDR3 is TGTGCCAGCAGCTTAGTGGGAGGAGAGACCCAGTACTTC. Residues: CASSLVGGETQYF.

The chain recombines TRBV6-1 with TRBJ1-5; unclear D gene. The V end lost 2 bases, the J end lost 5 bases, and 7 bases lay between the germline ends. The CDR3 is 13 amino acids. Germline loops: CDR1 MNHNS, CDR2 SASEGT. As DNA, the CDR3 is TGTGCCAGCAGTGAAATGGCAGATCAGCCCCAGCATTTT. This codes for CASSEMADQPQHF.

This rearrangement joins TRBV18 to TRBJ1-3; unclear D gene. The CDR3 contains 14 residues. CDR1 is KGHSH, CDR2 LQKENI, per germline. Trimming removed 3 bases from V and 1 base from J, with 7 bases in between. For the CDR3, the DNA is TGTGCCAGCTCACCGGAGTATTCTGGAAACACCATATATTTT. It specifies CASSPEYSGNTIYF.

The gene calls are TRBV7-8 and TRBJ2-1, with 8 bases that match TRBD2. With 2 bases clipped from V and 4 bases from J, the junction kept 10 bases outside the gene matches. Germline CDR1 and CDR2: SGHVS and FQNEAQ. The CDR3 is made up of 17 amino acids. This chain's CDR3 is CASSLSSSSGPYNEQFF. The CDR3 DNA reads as TGTGCCAGCAGCTTATCCTCTTCTAGCGGGCCTTACAATGAGCAGTTCTTC.

The CDR3 loop reads CASSRDTGELFF. The CDR3 nucleotides are TGTGCCAGCAGTAGAGACACCGGGGAGCTGTTTTTT. This sequence joins TRBV5-4 and TRBJ2-2; D unclear. This CDR3 is 12 amino acids long. V was pared by 5 bases and J by 3 bases, with 5 bases between. Looked up from germline, CDR1 is SGHNT and CDR2 is YYREEE (reference sequence).

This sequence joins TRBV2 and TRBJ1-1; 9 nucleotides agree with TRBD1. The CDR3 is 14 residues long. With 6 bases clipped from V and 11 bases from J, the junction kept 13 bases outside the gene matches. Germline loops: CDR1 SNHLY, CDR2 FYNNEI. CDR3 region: CASSSDRGRGGAFF. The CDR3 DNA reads TGTGCCAGCAGCTCGGACAGGGGAAGGGGAGGGGCTTTCTTT.

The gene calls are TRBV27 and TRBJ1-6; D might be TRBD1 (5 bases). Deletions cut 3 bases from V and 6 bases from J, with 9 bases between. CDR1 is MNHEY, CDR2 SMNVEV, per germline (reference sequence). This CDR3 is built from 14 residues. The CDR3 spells CASSFSGVNSPLHF. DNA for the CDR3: TGTGCCAGCAGTTTTTCGGGGGTTAATTCACCCCTCCACTTT.

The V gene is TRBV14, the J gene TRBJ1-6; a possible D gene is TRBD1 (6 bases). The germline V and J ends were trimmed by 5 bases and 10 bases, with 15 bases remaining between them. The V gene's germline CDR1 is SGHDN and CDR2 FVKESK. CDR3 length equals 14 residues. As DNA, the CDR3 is TGTGCCAGCAGCACATTGACAGGTCGCTCACCCCTCCACTTT. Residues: CASSTLTGRSPLHF.